Listed here are 24 T cell receptor beta chains from one sample, sequenced in a study of shared clonotypes between healthy human individuals. Sequencing was performed with immunoSEQ multiplex PCR; in TCRdb, only in-frame clones are kept and a portion is missing. The data hold a few million clones, with 90% to 95% observed a single time. The sequenced material came from naive CD4+ T cells sorted from blood. Subset indicated: CD45RA+ positively selected. The source of these receptors is a man between 18 and 35 years old in good health.

V and J are TRBV6-1 and TRBJ2-4; 10 bases fit TRBD1. Per the germline V gene, CDR1 is MNHNS and CDR2 is SASEGT. The CDR3 sequence is 17 residues long. V was clipped by 0 bases and J by 9 bases; unmatched bases: 11. Written as DNA, the CDR3 is TGTGCCAGCAGTGAAGCGGGGACAGGGGCCCGCTTCAGCATTCAGTACTTC. Amino acid sequence: CASSEAGTGARFSIQYF.

A word on this clone: This sample includes further DNA sequences coding for the same CDR3. The J gene is TRBJ2-7, the V gene TRBV6-5; a weak D match, TRBD2 (6 bases). Germline values: CDR1 MNHEY, CDR2 SVGAGI. The CDR3 contains 14 residues. The germline V and J ends were trimmed by 4 bases and 1 base, with 11 bases remaining between them. In DNA, the CDR3 is TGTGCCAGCAGTTTAACGGGGGATTCCTACGAGCAGTACTTC. Translated: CASSLTGDSYEQYF.

The V call is TRBV10-3, the J call TRBJ2-5; tentative D call: TRBD1 (6 bases). In germline, CDR1 is ENHRY, CDR2 SYGVKD. The CDR3 is made up of 13 amino acids. Deletions cut 6 bases from V and 3 bases from J, with 11 bases between. The CDR3 region has the DNA TGTGCCATCAGGCAGGACAGAGAAGAGACCCAGTACTTC. It translates to CAIRQDREETQYF.

V is TRBV2 and J is TRBJ1-1; possible D gene TRBD1, 6 bases. Germline values: CDR1 SNHLY, CDR2 FYNNEI. Trimming removed 3 bases from V and 8 bases from J, with 16 bases in between. The length of the CDR3 is 14 residues. The CDR3, as DNA: TGTGCCAGCAGTGATCGAAGGACAGTCTTCGAAGCTTTCTTT. This codes for CASSDRRTVFEAFF.

The chain recombines TRBV28 with TRBJ1-2, with TRBD1 as a possible D gene (6 bases). There are 13 residues in the CDR3. Per the germline V gene, CDR1 is MDHEN and CDR2 is SYDVKM. The ends were cut back, 6 bases at V and 8 bases at J, with 16 bases in the middle. CDR3 loop: CASSSGTTIGYTF. In nucleotides, the CDR3 is TGTGCCAGCAGCTCCGGGACAACTATCGGCTACACCTTC.

J is TRBJ2-1 and V is TRBV27, with TRBD1 identical over 10 bases. CDR1 and CDR2 (germline): MNHEY, SMNVEV (reference sequence). V lost 6 bases to trimming and J lost 4 bases; unmatched junction nucleotides: 6. The CDR3 length is 15 residues. The CDR3 coding sequence is TGTGCCAGCAGAACTCCGGGACAGGGGTACAATGAGCAGTTCTTC. Protein sequence: CASRTPGQGYNEQFF.

This chain uses TRBV28 with TRBJ1-1; possibly TRBD1 for D (6 bases). Per the germline V gene, CDR1 is MDHEN and CDR2 is SYDVKM. The CDR3 has 15 amino acids. V lost 2 bases to trimming and J lost 2 bases, with 12 bases between them. The CDR3 region has the DNA TGTGCCAGCAGTTTAGGCGGGACAACTAACACTGAAGCTTTCTTT. As protein: CASSLGGTTNTEAFF. The full variable domain, in which reference TRBV28 and TRBJ1-1 provide the parts outside the CDR3, is DVKVTQSSRYLVKRTGEKVFLECVQDMDHENMFWYRQDPGLGLRLIYFSYDVKMKEKGDIPEGYSVSREKKERFSLILESASTNQTSMYLCASSLGGTTNTEAFFGQGTRLTVV.

The gene calls are TRBV30 and TRBJ2-7, with a tentative D call TRBD1 (6 bases). The CDR3 has 14 residues. Germline V CDR1 and CDR2: GTSNPN, SVGIG (reference sequence). The V end was cut by 2 bases, the J end by 7 bases, with 18 bases between. Here the CDR3 reads CAWSHEGGPKEQYF. As DNA, the CDR3 is TGTGCCTGGAGTCACGAAGGGGGTCCGAAAGAGCAGTACTTC.

This chain links TRBV4-3 with TRBJ2-7; 11 positions match TRBD2. Germline trimming cut 0 bases from V and 2 bases from J; bases unmatched to any gene: 3. The CDR3 has 16 amino acids. Germline assignment: CDR1 LGHNA and CDR2 YSLEER. The CDR3 reads CASSQELAGVTYEQYF. Here the CDR3 DNA reads TGCGCCAGCAGCCAAGAACTAGCGGGAGTTACCTACGAGCAGTACTTC.

The V and J genes are TRBV5-6 and TRBJ2-2; possibly TRBD2 for D (5 bases). CDR1 and CDR2 (germline): SGHDT, YYEEEE. The ends were cut back, 3 bases at V and 2 bases at J, with 8 bases in the middle. The length of the CDR3 is 14 residues. The CDR3 protein is CASSSDFNTGELFF. The DNA for the CDR3 is TGTGCCAGCAGCTCGGACTTCAACACCGGGGAGCTGTTTTTT.

This clone was recorded only once. This CDR3 is CASSAPWPGNTIYF. The CDR3 nucleotides are TGTGCCAGCAGCGCCCCCTGGCCTGGAAACACCATATATTTT. This chain links TRBV7-2 with TRBJ1-3; D is uncertain. Germline V gene sequence: CDR1 SGHTA, CDR2 FQGNSA. V shed 5 bases and J shed 2 bases, with 10 bases lying between them. This CDR3 is 14 amino acids long.

This chain links TRBV2 with TRBJ1-2; a possible D gene is TRBD1 (6 bases). Germline CDR1 SNHLY, CDR2 FYNNEI. Trimming cost V 4 bases and J 5 bases, with 23 bases left between them. CDR3 length: 17 residues. CDR3 amino acids: CASSGLHRDPLGYGYTF. The DNA of the CDR3 is TGTGCCAGCAGTGGGCTTCACAGGGACCCACTAGGATATGGCTACACCTTC.

This clone was found once. The chain recombines TRBV7-9 with TRBJ2-7, with 7 bases fitting TRBD2. Unmatched junction bases numbered 5, after V lost 1 base and J lost 5 bases. The CDR3 sequence is 14 residues long. Germline CDR1 SEHNR, CDR2 FQNEAQ (reference sequence). The CDR3: CASSLELAVDEQYF. CDR3 DNA sequence: TGTGCCAGCAGCTTAGAGCTAGCGGTTGACGAGCAGTACTTC.

The V call is TRBV6-1, the J call TRBJ1-1; D unclear. The germline gives CDR1 MNHNS, CDR2 SASEGT. Trimming removed 5 bases at V and 5 bases at J, with 9 bases between. CDR3 size: 12 residues. The CDR3 is CASSWARTEAFF. The CDR3 bases are TGTGCCAGCAGTTGGGCTCGGACTGAAGCTTTCTTT.

The rearrangement joins TRBV7-2 to TRBJ2-5, with 8 bases aligning to TRBD1. The CDR3 runs to 15 residues. Germline V gives CDR1 SGHTA, CDR2 FQGNSA. J gave up 1 base and V 5 bases, and 6 bases lay outside the gene matches. CDR3 loop: CASSGRTGPQETQYF. The CDR3 DNA is TGTGCCAGCAGCGGGAGGACAGGGCCCCAAGAGACCCAGTACTTC. The complete variable domain, with remaining parts taken from reference TRBV7-2 and TRBJ2-5, reads GAGVSQSPSNKVTEKGKDVELRCDPISGHTALYWYRQSLGQGLEFLIYFQGNSAPDKSGLPSDRFSAERTGGSVSTLTIQRTQQEDSAVYLCASSGRTGPQETQYFGPGTRLLVL.

The V and J genes are TRBV25-1 and TRBJ2-3; 9 positions match TRBD2. J gave up 1 base and V 0 bases, and 5 bases lay outside the gene matches. This CDR3 comprises 17 residues. CDR1 MGHDK and CDR2 SYGVNS come from the germline V gene. The CDR3 spells CASSEYWLAGRTDTQYF. The CDR3 nucleotides are TGTGCCAGCAGTGAATATTGGCTAGCGGGGCGCACAGATACGCAGTATTTT. Combining the CDR3 with reference TRBV25-1 and TRBJ2-3 gives the whole variable domain EADIYQTPRYLVIGTGKKITLECSQTMGHDKMYWYQQDPGMELHLIHYSYGVNSTEKGDLSSESTVSRIRTEHFPLTLESARPSHTSQYLCASSEYWLAGRTDTQYFGPGTRLTVL.

This chain connects TRBV10-1 to TRBJ2-5; TRBD1 matches 7 bases. The V and J ends lost 5 bases and 4 bases, in that order; junction bases with no gene match: 7. In germline, CDR1 is WNHNN, CDR2 SYGVQD (reference sequence). The CDR3 is made up of 14 amino acids. CDR3 coding DNA: TGCGCCAGCAGTAGGACAGGAAGTACAGAGACCCAGTACTTC. This translates into CASSRTGSTETQYF.

J is TRBJ1-4 and V is TRBV10-3; 8 bases match TRBD1. Germline values: CDR1 ENHRY, CDR2 SYGVKD. Trimming cost V 6 bases and J 15 bases; bases outside gene matches: 18. There are 15 residues in the CDR3. CDR3 in amino acids: CAISSKFPRQGIVFF. As DNA, the CDR3 is TGTGCCATCAGCTCCAAATTTCCTAGACAGGGGATTGTGTTTTTT.

This chain links TRBV11-2 with TRBJ2-7, with 7 bases lining up with TRBD2. Germline CDR1 and CDR2: SGHAT and FQNNGV. The CDR3 is 13 residues long. V lost 9 bases and J lost 0; bases outside the gene matches: 5. The CDR3 spells CASGLAASYEQYF. The CDR3 DNA sequence: TGTGCCAGTGGCCTAGCGGCCTCCTACGAGCAGTACTTC.

The chain combines TRBV28 with TRBJ2-7; 7 nucleotides align to TRBD1. The CDR3 runs to 14 residues. V trimming: 7 bases; J trimming: 2 bases; junction bases outside the gene matches: 8. CDR1 and CDR2 (germline): MDHEN, SYDVKM. The CDR3 DNA sequence: TGTGCCAGCACCCCCGGGACAGTTCCCTACGAGCAGTACTTC. It yields the protein CASTPGTVPYEQYF.

The chain combines TRBV2 with TRBJ2-5; unclear D gene. CDR3 size: 14 residues. Germline CDR1 and CDR2: SNHLY and FYNNEI. V was clipped by 4 bases and J by 4 bases, with 13 bases between them. The CDR3 sequence: CASSVRQSGETQYF. CDR3 coding DNA: TGTGCCAGCAGTGTGCGGCAGTCCGGAGAGACCCAGTACTTC.

To note about this clone: The same CDR3 arises from other DNA sequences in this sample as well. The J gene is TRBJ2-7, the V gene TRBV18, with unresolved D. Per the germline V gene, CDR1 is KGHSH and CDR2 is LQKENI. The CDR3 is made up of 13 amino acids. Trimming removed 2 bases at V and 0 bases at J, with 5 bases between. CDR3 nucleotide sequence: TGTGCCAGCTCACCAACTCCCTCCTACGAGCAGTACTTC. This sequence encodes CASSPTPSYEQYF.

The chain links TRBV5-1 to TRBJ2-2, with no clear D. With 0 bases removed from V and 1 base from J, the gap between germline ends came to 13 bases. Per germline, CDR1 SGHRS and CDR2 YFSETQ. The CDR3 has 17 residues. CDR3 coding DNA: TGCGCCAGCAGCTTGGTTCGAGGTCTCGGGAACACCGGGGAGCTGTTTTTT. As protein: CASSLVRGLGNTGELFF. Full variable domain (missing parts from reference TRBV5-1 and TRBJ2-2): KAGVTQTPRYLIKTRGQQVTLSCSPISGHRSVSWYQQTPGQGLQFLFEYFSETQRNKGNFPGRFSGRQFSNSRSEMNVSTLELGDSALYLCASSLVRGLGNTGELFFGEGSRLTVL.

The rearrangement uses TRBV6-5 and TRBJ2-7; 9 bases agree with TRBD1. V trimming: 8 bases; J trimming: 4 bases; junction bases outside the gene matches: 3. Germline V lookup: CDR1 MNHEY, CDR2 SVGAGI. There are 12 residues in the CDR3. CDR3 nucleotides: TGTGCCAGCGGACAGGGGAGGTACGAGCAGTACTTC. This codes for CASGQGRYEQYF.